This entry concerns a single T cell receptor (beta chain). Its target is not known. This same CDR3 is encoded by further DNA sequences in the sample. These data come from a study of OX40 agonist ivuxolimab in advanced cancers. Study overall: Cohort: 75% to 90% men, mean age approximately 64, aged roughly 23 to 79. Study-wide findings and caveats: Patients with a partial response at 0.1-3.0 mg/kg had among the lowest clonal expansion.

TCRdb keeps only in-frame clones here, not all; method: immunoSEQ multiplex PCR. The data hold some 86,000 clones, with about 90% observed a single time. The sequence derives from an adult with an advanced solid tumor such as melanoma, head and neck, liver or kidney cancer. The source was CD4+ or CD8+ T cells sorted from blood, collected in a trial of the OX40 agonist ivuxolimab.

The CDR3 reads CASSSGDQPQHF. The DNA of the CDR3 is TGTGCCAGCAGTTCGGGGGATCAGCCCCAGCATTTT. The V gene is TRBV28, the J gene TRBJ1-5, with D perhaps TRBD1 (5 bases). This CDR3 is 12 amino acids long. Germline loops: CDR1 MDHEN, CDR2 SYDVKM. Trimming removed 4 bases from V and 5 bases from J, with 6 bases in between.